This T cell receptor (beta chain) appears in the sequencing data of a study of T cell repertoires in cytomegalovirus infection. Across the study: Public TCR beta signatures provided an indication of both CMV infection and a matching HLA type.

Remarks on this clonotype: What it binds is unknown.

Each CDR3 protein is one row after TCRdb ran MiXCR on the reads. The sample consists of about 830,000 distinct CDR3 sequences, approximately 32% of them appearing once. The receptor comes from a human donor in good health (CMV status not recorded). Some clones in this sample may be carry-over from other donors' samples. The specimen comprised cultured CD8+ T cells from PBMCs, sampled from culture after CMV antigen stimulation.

CDR3: CASSQVAVSSYNSPLHF. CDR3 nucleotides: TGTGCCAGCAGCCAAGTTGCGGTGAGCTCCTATAATTCACCCCTCCACTTT. The chain is built from TRBV3-1 and TRBJ1-6; D is unresolved. The CDR3 totals 17 residues. Per germline, CDR1 LGHDT and CDR2 YNNKEL (reference sequence). V gave up 1 base and J gave up 0 bases, with 10 bases separating them.